The next 20 T cell receptor beta chains were all read from a single sample in a study of blood T cell repertoires in COVID-19 (TCRdb year 2020). Library preparation was by the immunoSEQ multiplex PCR assay. TCRdb's version of the immuneACCESS table is confined to in-frame rearrangements and falls short of the full clone set. An unresolved V gene accounts for under half of the shortfall where checked; the remainder is of unknown origin. For this sample there are tens of thousands of clones; about 86% appear just once. 7% to 8.5% of the sample is in the top ten clones. Sequenced input: peripheral blood. Every receptor here comes from a woman between 70 and 85 years old with acute or convalescent COVID-19.

The rearrangement links TRBV30 to TRBJ2-2, with D hard to call. The CDR3 length is 14 residues. Germline CDR1 is GTSNPN and CDR2 is SVGIG (reference sequence). Between the trimmed V and J ends, which lost 5 bases and 0 bases, there was a span of 10 bases. The CDR3 DNA is TGTGCCTGGGGGCCCCCCGCGAACACCGGGGAGCTGTTTTTT. It codes for CAWGPPANTGELFF.

The chain recombines TRBV13 with TRBJ1-2; a weak D match, TRBD1 (5 bases). Germline CDR1 is PRHDT and CDR2 is FYEKMQ (reference sequence). The length of the CDR3 is 14 residues. V was clipped by 4 bases and J by 7 bases, with 16 bases between them. CDR3 loop: CASSYYRYGSGYTF. The CDR3 bases are TGTGCCAGCAGCTATTACAGGTACGGCTCTGGCTACACCTTC.

This clone was detected only once. The V call is TRBV5-1, the J call TRBJ2-5; weak D call: TRBD2 (6 bases). The CDR3 loop spans 12 amino acids. Germline V gene sequence: CDR1 SGHRS, CDR2 YFSETQ. Trimming left V 4 bases short and J 4 bases short, with 8 bases between. The CDR3 sequence: CASSPGRETQYF. The CDR3, as DNA: TGCGCCAGCAGCCCCGGGAGAGAGACCCAGTACTTC.

The CDR3 sequence: CASSLAKTGENTIYF. CDR3 coding DNA: TGCGCCAGCAGCTTGGCCAAGACAGGGGAGAACACCATATATTTT. The rearrangement links TRBV5-1 to TRBJ1-3; 8 nucleotides line up with TRBD1. CDR1 and CDR2 from the germline V gene are SGHRS and YFSETQ. The CDR3 contains 15 residues. V trimming: 0 bases; J trimming: 7 bases; junction bases outside the gene matches: 6.

This clone was counted a single time. This chain links TRBV6-1 with TRBJ2-3; the D is unclear. Germline assignment: CDR1 MNHNS and CDR2 SASEGT. The CDR3 sequence is 16 residues long. Trimming shortened V by 2 bases and J by 4 bases, and 16 bases separated the two germline ends. CDR3 in DNA: TGTGCCAGCAGTGAAACCCTCCGCGTCCCCCCAGATACGCAGTATTTT. It is translated as CASSETLRVPPDTQYF.

This clone was recorded a few times. The chain uses TRBV19 and TRBJ2-6, with 7 nucleotides matching TRBD2. The CDR3 is made up of 16 amino acids. Trimming removed 6 bases from V and 2 bases from J; junction bases left unmatched: 7. Germline CDR1 and CDR2: LNHDA and SQIVND (reference sequence). In DNA form, the CDR3 reads TGTGCCAGTAGCCCACTACGGGGGGCTGGGGCCAACGTCCTGACTTTC. Its translation: CASSPLRGAGANVLTF.

This chain links TRBV19 with TRBJ2-7; TRBD1 might be the D (6 bases). The V end was cut by 5 bases, the J end by 4 bases, with 9 bases between. This CDR3 has 12 amino acids. From germline, CDR1 is LNHDA and CDR2 SQIVND (reference sequence). The CDR3 nucleotides read TGTGCCAGTAGTTCCACAGGGTACGAGCAGTACTTC. Protein sequence: CASSSTGYEQYF.

The chain joins TRBV12-3 or TRBV12-4 to TRBJ1-2, with unresolved D. V shed 3 bases and J shed 6 bases, with 5 bases lying between them. The CDR3 is made up of 11 amino acids. The CDR3 loop is CASSFKHGYTF. The CDR3 DNA sequence: TGTGCCAGCAGTTTTAAGCATGGCTACACCTTC.

V usage is TRBV5-6 and J usage is TRBJ2-2; TRBD1 matches 10 bases. The germline V gene has CDR1 SGHDT and CDR2 YYEEEE. CDR3 length equals 15 residues. V lost 2 bases and J lost 4; bases outside the gene matches: 2. CDR3 protein: CASSLGTGVTGELFF. For the CDR3, the DNA is TGTGCCAGCAGCTTAGGGACAGGGGTCACCGGGGAGCTGTTTTTT.

The J gene is TRBJ2-2, the V gene TRBV6-5; D is ambiguous. The CDR3 consists of 12 residues. The germline CDR1 and CDR2 sequences are MNHEY and SVGAGI. Trimming shortened V by 6 bases and J by 1 base, and 3 bases separated the two germline ends. In DNA, the CDR3 is TGTGCCAGCAGACAGAACACCGGGGAGCTGTTTTTT. As protein: CASRQNTGELFF.

On this clone: Germline and junction disagree at one end, which may indicate a read error. This chain uses TRBV12-3 or TRBV12-4 with TRBJ1-2; no clear D. CDR3 length: 11 residues. The CDR3 is CASSRTNLAYF. The CDR3, as DNA: TGTGCCAGCAGTCGAACTAACCTTGCCTACTTC.

The CDR3 region has the DNA TGCGCCAGCAGCCAAGTAAGGACAGGGGTGAACTATGGCTACACCTTC. The encoded protein is CASSQVRTGVNYGYTF. The chain is built from TRBV4-1 and TRBJ1-2, with 9 bases matching TRBD1. The CDR3 is 16 residues long. CDR1 MGHRA and CDR2 YSYEKL come from the germline V gene. Losses at the gene ends were 1 base for V and 2 bases for J; bases not matched to a gene: 5.

This chain uses TRBV28 with TRBJ1-4; D is possibly TRBD1 (6 bases). This CDR3 has 14 residues. Germline assignment: CDR1 MDHEN and CDR2 SYDVKM. Trimming pared 6 bases from V and 8 bases from J, leaving 16 bases between. DNA for the CDR3: TGTGCCAGCAGCACACAGGGATCCAGCGAAAAACTGTTTTTT. Its protein is CASSTQGSSEKLFF.

The gene calls are TRBV5-1 and TRBJ1-1; the match to TRBD1 covers 8 bases. This CDR3 is built from 13 residues. Per the germline V gene, CDR1 is SGHRS and CDR2 is YFSETQ. The J segment lost 3 bases and the V segment lost 4 bases, leaving 2 bases of the junction unmatched. CDR3 sequence: CASSKGQDTEAFF. CDR3 nucleotide sequence: TGCGCCAGCAGCAAGGGACAGGACACTGAAGCTTTCTTT.

The chain couples TRBV14 to TRBJ2-3; TRBD1 might be the D (5 bases). The V end was cut by 1 base, the J end by 4 bases, with 12 bases between. The germline gives CDR1 SGHDN, CDR2 FVKESK. The CDR3 length is 15 residues. The CDR3 DNA is TGTGCCAGCAGCCAAGGTCAGGGCGGTCCAGATACGCAGTATTTT. Translating gives CASSQGQGGPDTQYF.

V usage is TRBV2 and J usage is TRBJ1-2; weak D call: TRBD1 (6 bases). Germline CDR1 reads SNHLY; CDR2 reads FYNNEI. The CDR3 contains 12 residues. V was trimmed by 6 bases and J by 4 bases, leaving 9 bases between them. The CDR3 DNA sequence: TGTGCCAGCAGAGGACAGCCCTATGGCTACACCTTC. Translated, it gives CASRGQPYGYTF.

The rearrangement joins TRBV7-9 to TRBJ1-6; D gene unclear. This CDR3 spans 13 amino acids. The V gene lost 0 bases and the J gene lost 7 bases, with 4 bases spanning the gap. Germline V CDR1 and CDR2: SEHNR, FQNEAQ (reference sequence). Here the CDR3 DNA reads TGTGCCAGCAGCTTAGCCGGGAATTCACCCCTCCACTTT. Its protein is CASSLAGNSPLHF.

This chain joins TRBV6-5 and TRBJ2-2, with 11 nucleotides matching TRBD2. The CDR3 spans 15 residues. J lost 6 bases, V lost 6 bases, and 6 bases had no gene match. The germline gives CDR1 MNHEY, CDR2 SVGAGI. This CDR3 is CASSPGLAGAGELFF. CDR3 DNA: TGTGCCAGCAGCCCCGGACTAGCGGGTGCCGGGGAGCTGTTTTTT.

The genes are TRBV29-1 and TRBJ1-1, with D tentatively TRBD1 (5 bases). V was clipped by 7 bases and J by 2 bases, with 8 bases between them. The length of the CDR3 is 11 residues. Germline lookup yields CDR1 SQVTM and CDR2 ANQGSEA. CDR3 sequence: CSGGHNTEAFF. The CDR3 coding sequence is TGCAGCGGCGGACATAACACTGAAGCTTTCTTT.

The V and J genes are TRBV6-2 or TRBV6-3 and TRBJ1-1; 11 nucleotides agree with TRBD1. Losses at the gene ends were 2 bases for V and 11 bases for J; bases not matched to a gene: 10. The CDR3 totals 15 residues. In germline, CDR1 is MNHEY, CDR2 SVGEGT. As DNA, the CDR3 is TGTGCCAGCAGTTACGGGAAGGACAGGGGGCTTTGGGCTTTCTTT. This encodes CASSYGKDRGLWAFF.